This T cell receptor beta chain was found in a study of post-analysis software for immune sequencing data. Study overall: There were relapsing-remitting, secondary progressive and progressive-relapsing multiple sclerosis among the disease courses included.

TCR beta cDNA libraries had unique molecular identifiers. Some 500,000 cDNA molecules were recovered from an input of roughly 0.95 to 11 million T cells. From the PCR reads, TCRdb called clonotypes with MiXCR, one entry per CDR3 protein. This table holds 180,000 or so distinct CDR3 sequences, over 25% found once. Broader study findings: Elevated frequency relative to controls characterized a handful of TRBV segments in patients, TRBV5-6, TRBV5-1 and TRBV20-1 among them. Those samples that were prepared in the same batch co-clustered strongly by F measure. Significantly decreased normalized Chao1 diversity was recorded for multiple sclerosis patients relative to controls.

With 4 bases removed from V and 1 base from J, the gap between germline ends came to 18 bases. This CDR3 is 17 amino acids long. Per the germline V gene, CDR1 is SGHRS and CDR2 is YFSETQ. This clonotype was detected only a few times. Its antigen is undetermined. The TCR was taken from a girl aged 2 to 17 with multiple sclerosis. The V gene is TRBV5-1, the J gene TRBJ2-1; tentative D call: TRBD2 (7 bases). Material: blood. The DNA of the CDR3 is TGCGCCAGCAGCCGACTCGGGGGGCAGGGGTCCTACAATGAGCAGTTCTTC. Translated, it gives CASSRLGGQGSYNEQFF.